Here is one T cell receptor beta chain with its context. These data originate in a study of blood T cell repertoires in COVID-19. In the study overall: Acute and convalescent COVID-19 specimens originated in the United States, Italy and Spain. PBMCs, B-cell-depleted T cells, or T cells provided the cDNA or gDNA that made up the material.

Original processing methods: Using reference gene primer amplification, nucleated cell counts were estimated. The protocol was immunoSEQ multiplex PCR, while the TCRdb copy is restricted to in-frame clones and leaves out a portion. From that table come the V and J calls and clone size; the DNA was used to work out D and trimming. This sample has some 83,000 clones, with more than 70% found just once. The sequence was collected from a man in his sixties with acute or convalescent COVID-19. Sequenced sample: peripheral blood.

CDR3 residues: CATSRGQGNNEKLFF. CDR3 bases: TGTGCCACCAGCAGAGGACAGGGGAATAATGAAAAACTGTTTTTT. This chain links TRBV15 with TRBJ1-4; 8 positions match TRBD1. With V trimmed by 1 base and J by 4 bases, 2 bases remained unmatched. Germline V gene sequence: CDR1 LNHNV, CDR2 YYDKDF (reference sequence). The CDR3 loop spans 15 amino acids.